Each of the 25 T cell receptor beta chains below was sequenced from the same sample in a study of blood T cell repertoires in COVID-19. Sequencing was performed with immunoSEQ multiplex PCR; in TCRdb, only in-frame clones are kept and a portion is missing. The sample has 95,000 to 150,000 clones; roughly 80% are singletons. Material for sequencing was peripheral blood. These TCRs come from a human donor in a cohort sampled during active COVID-19.

The chain carries TRBV2 and TRBJ1-4; D gene uncertain. The CDR3 extends over 12 amino acids. Germline loops: CDR1 SNHLY, CDR2 FYNNEI. Trimming stripped 8 bases from V and 10 bases from J, with 14 bases between. CDR3 DNA: TGTGCCAGCTCCTACAGCCAAGGAAAACTGTTTTTT. Translating gives CASSYSQGKLFF.

This rearrangement joins TRBV6-6 to TRBJ2-1, with TRBD2 matching 10 bases. The V segment lost 7 bases and the J segment 7 bases; nucleotides outside the gene matches: 7. Germline V gene data show CDR1 as MNHNY and CDR2 as SVGAGI (reference sequence). CDR3 length: 14 residues. CDR3 in amino acids: CASKERGGRNEQFF. CDR3 nucleotide sequence: TGTGCCAGCAAGGAGCGGGGGGGCCGGAATGAGCAGTTCTTC.

The chain uses TRBV7-9 and TRBJ2-1; TRBD2 matches 7 bases. CDR1 and CDR2 (germline): SEHNR, FQNEAQ (reference sequence). CDR3 length equals 15 residues. The junction had 7 bases not matched to a gene; V was cut back by 1 base and J by 7 bases. The CDR3, as DNA: TGTGCCAGCAGCTTAGTCACAAGCGGGGTGAATGAGCAGTTCTTC. This gives the protein CASSLVTSGVNEQFF.

V gene TRBV11-2 combines with J gene TRBJ2-3; TRBD1 matches 11 bases. V lost 5 bases, J lost 9 bases, and 10 bases stayed unmatched. The CDR3 is 15 amino acids. Germline V gene data show CDR1 as SGHAT and CDR2 as FQNNGV. The DNA for the CDR3 is TGTGCCAGCAGCGCCTCCGGGACAGGGGGTGTCACGCAGTATTTT. Its translation is CASSASGTGGVTQYF.

This clone is a singleton in its sample. V is TRBV10-3 and J is TRBJ2-5; D might be TRBD2 (7 bases). CDR1 is ENHRY, CDR2 SYGVKD, per germline. Trimming removed 7 bases at V and 4 bases at J, with 16 bases between. The CDR3 covers 14 residues. This chain's CDR3 is CAITSGGEGETQYF. CDR3 nucleotide sequence: TGTGCCATCACGTCGGGGGGCGAGGGAGAGACCCAGTACTTC.

The CDR3, as DNA: TGTGCCAGCAGCTTGAGGCCGACCTACGAGCAGTACTTC. Its protein is CASSLRPTYEQYF. The chain employs TRBV13 and TRBJ2-7; no firm D call. Germline CDR1 and CDR2: PRHDT and FYEKMQ (reference sequence). The CDR3 loop spans 13 amino acids. Trimming stripped 3 bases from V and 2 bases from J, with 8 bases between.

DNA of the CDR3: TGTGCCAGCAGCCAAGAGGGGCTAGCGGGGGTGCTGGGCAAGCAGGATACGCAGTATTTT. Its translation: CASSQEGLAGVLGKQDTQYF. This rearrangement joins TRBV4-2 to TRBJ2-3; 10 bases are a match to TRBD2. CDR1 is LGHNA, CDR2 YNFKEQ, per germline. This CDR3 contains 20 residues. With V trimmed by 0 bases and J by 6 bases, 18 bases remained unmatched.

The chain joins TRBV29-1 to TRBJ1-4; tentatively, D is TRBD1 (6 bases). The CDR3 consists of 15 residues. In germline, CDR1 is SQVTM, CDR2 ANQGSEA. With 3 bases removed from V and 7 bases from J, the gap between germline ends came to 18 bases. The CDR3 nucleotides read TGCAGCGTTGATAGGCTCGGGGGGCTGAGTGAAAAACTGTTTTTT. Amino acids: CSVDRLGGLSEKLFF.

This clone was seen just once. The chain combines TRBV3-1 (or the pseudogene TRBV3-2) with TRBJ2-1, with TRBD1 matching over 11 bases. The CDR3 covers 13 residues. Germline V gene lookup returns CDR1 LGHDT and CDR2 YNNKEL (reference sequence). Trimming at V came to 5 bases and at J to 7 bases, leaving 1 base not matched to a gene. CDR3 sequence (DNA): TGTGCCAGCAGCGGGGACAGGGGGAATGAGCAGTTCTTC. Amino acid sequence: CASSGDRGNEQFF.

The rearrangement uses TRBV21-1 and TRBJ2-5; the table's D call of TRBD1 was not tested on the DNA. TRBV21-1 is described as a pseudogene. This CDR3 is built from 18 residues. CDR3 DNA sequence: TGTGCCAGCAGCAATCCGAAAAGCCGACAAATGCTGAAAGAGACCCAGTACTTC. Its protein product is CASSNPKSRQMLKETQYF.

The gene calls are TRBV5-1 and TRBJ2-5, with 15 bases that match TRBD2. J was trimmed by 5 bases and V by 4 bases; bases with no gene match: 9. Germline assignment: CDR1 SGHRS and CDR2 YFSETQ. This CDR3 spans 17 amino acids. CDR3 DNA: TGCGCCAGCAGCACCGGACTAGCGGGGGGGCATCAGGAGACCCAGTACTTC. It codes for CASSTGLAGGHQETQYF.

The rearrangement uses TRBV20-1 and TRBJ2-7; D call uncertain. This CDR3 contains 13 residues. V was clipped by 3 bases and J by 1 base, with 10 bases between them. The germline V gene has CDR1 DFQATT and CDR2 SNEGSKA (reference sequence). The DNA for the CDR3 is TGCAGTGCTAGTATCCAGTTTTCCTACGAGCAGTACTTC. It encodes CSASIQFSYEQYF.

The V call is TRBV19, the J call TRBJ1-1; 7 bases agree with TRBD1. V shed 4 bases and J 1 base; nucleotides not matched to a gene: 6. CDR1 LNHDA and CDR2 SQIVND come from the germline V gene (reference sequence). This CDR3 contains 15 residues. The CDR3 sequence: CASSTTGARNTEAFF. DNA for the CDR3: TGTGCCAGTAGTACAACAGGGGCGAGGAACACTGAAGCTTTCTTT.

The rearrangement uses TRBV4-3 and TRBJ1-1; 9 bases are a match to TRBD1. From germline, CDR1 is LGHNA and CDR2 YSLEER. Unmatched junction bases numbered 22, after V lost 4 bases and J lost 4 bases. The CDR3 totals 20 residues. The CDR3 DNA sequence: TGCGCCAGCAGCCCAGGTGTCCCCTGGACGAACAGGGGGCAGGGCACTGAAGCTTTCTTT. It codes for CASSPGVPWTNRGQGTEAFF.

The chain couples TRBV5-5 to TRBJ2-5; a possible D gene is TRBD1 (5 bases). This CDR3 is 15 amino acids long. Germline V lookup: CDR1 SGHKS, CDR2 YYEKEE (reference sequence). Trimming removed 0 bases from V and 2 bases from J, with 11 bases in between. The chain's CDR3 is CASSLEGRSQETQYF. CDR3 in DNA: TGTGCCAGCAGCTTGGAGGGGCGCTCACAAGAGACCCAGTACTTC. The entire variable domain, with the rest obtained from reference TRBV5-5 and TRBJ2-5, is as follows: DAGVTQSPTHLIKTRGQQVTLRCSPISGHKSVSWYQQVLGQGPQFIFQYYEKEERGRGNFPDRFSARQFPNYSSELNVNALLLGDSALYLCASSLEGRSQETQYFGPGTRLLVL.

The V gene is TRBV2, the J gene TRBJ2-5, with a tentative D call TRBD1 (6 bases). Trimming cost V 7 bases and J 2 bases, with 8 bases left between them. This CDR3 is 12 amino acids long. Germline V gene data show CDR1 as SNHLY and CDR2 as FYNNEI. DNA of the CDR3: TGTGCCAGCATCGGACAGCAAGAGACCCAGTACTTC. Its protein product is CASIGQQETQYF.

The J gene is TRBJ2-3, the V gene TRBV28; tentative D call: TRBD1 (6 bases). CDR1 is MDHEN and CDR2 is SYDVKM in the germline V gene. V lost 3 bases, J lost 0 bases, and 25 bases lay in between. The CDR3 totals 20 residues. This CDR3 reads CASSFFTGKFQTASTDTQYF. CDR3 nucleotides: TGTGCCAGCAGTTTTTTCACAGGGAAATTCCAGACTGCTAGCACAGATACGCAGTATTTT.

This clone was seen once. The chain uses TRBV29-1 and TRBJ2-5; 8 nucleotides line up with TRBD1. Looked up from germline, CDR1 is SQVTM and CDR2 is ANQGSEA. V was clipped by 5 bases and J by 5 bases; unmatched bases: 4. The CDR3 has 12 residues. CDR3 DNA sequence: TGCAGCGTTACGACAGGGGCGGAGACCCAGTACTTC. It is translated as CSVTTGAETQYF.

The genes are TRBV6-5 and TRBJ1-6, with TRBD1 matching 8 bases. The CDR3 runs to 15 residues. Germline V gene sequence: CDR1 MNHEY, CDR2 SVGAGI. V gave up 6 bases and J gave up 7 bases; unmatched junction bases: 8. CDR3 bases: TGTGCCAGCAGCACTACTAGGACAGGGAATTCACCCCTCCACTTT. Its translation: CASSTTRTGNSPLHF.

The chain carries TRBV19 and TRBJ2-7; 8 positions agree with TRBD2. V lost 5 bases to trimming and J lost 2 bases; unmatched junction nucleotides: 14. CDR1 and CDR2 from the germline V gene are LNHDA and SQIVND (reference sequence). The CDR3 totals 17 residues. CDR3 amino acids: CASSPSPAAGAAYEQYF. CDR3 coding DNA: TGTGCCAGTAGTCCCTCCCCCGCAGCGGGGGCCGCCTACGAGCAGTACTTC.

The CDR3 sequence is CASSYTDRGYGYTF. DNA of the CDR3: TGTGCCAGCAGTTACACCGACAGGGGCTATGGCTACACCTTC. The chain recombines TRBV6-6 with TRBJ1-2; 8 bases match TRBD1. V trimming: 2 bases; J trimming: 4 bases; junction bases outside the gene matches: 3. The CDR3 loop spans 14 amino acids. CDR1 is MNHNY and CDR2 is SVGAGI in the germline V gene (reference sequence).

The chain has TRBV5-1 and TRBJ2-5; possible D gene TRBD1, 7 bases. Germline CDR1 SGHRS, CDR2 YFSETQ. The V gene lost 1 base and the J gene lost 5 bases, with 9 bases spanning the gap. The CDR3 spans 13 residues. CDR3 nucleotide sequence: TGCGCCAGCAGCTTGTCAGGGGGGGAGACCCAGTACTTC. Its protein is CASSLSGGETQYF.

V usage is TRBV10-3 and J usage is TRBJ1-5; 11 nucleotides line up with TRBD1. V lost 4 bases to trimming and J lost 5 bases; unmatched junction nucleotides: 1. Germline V gene data show CDR1 as ENHRY and CDR2 as SYGVKD. The CDR3 extends over 14 amino acids. DNA for the CDR3: TGTGCCATCAGTGGGACAGGGGGCGATCAGCCCCAGCATTTT. It codes for CAISGTGGDQPQHF.

CDR3 bases: TGTGCCAGCAGTTACACAGGGCCCTATGGCTACACCTTC. Translation: CASSYTGPYGYTF. The gene calls are TRBV6-5 and TRBJ1-2; D is possibly TRBD1 (6 bases). The CDR3 runs 13 residues. Germline assignment: CDR1 MNHEY and CDR2 SVGAGI. With 2 bases removed from V and 4 bases from J, the gap between germline ends came to 8 bases.

The J gene is TRBJ2-1, the V gene TRBV29-1; TRBD2 agrees at 8 bases. The CDR3 sequence is 16 residues long. CDR1 and CDR2 (germline): SQVTM, ANQGSEA. Unmatched junction bases numbered 12, after V lost 4 bases and J lost 4 bases. CDR3 DNA sequence: TGCAGCGTTGTTGGGACGGGAGGGGGGAGTTACAATGAGCAGTTCTTC. Its translation is CSVVGTGGGSYNEQFF.